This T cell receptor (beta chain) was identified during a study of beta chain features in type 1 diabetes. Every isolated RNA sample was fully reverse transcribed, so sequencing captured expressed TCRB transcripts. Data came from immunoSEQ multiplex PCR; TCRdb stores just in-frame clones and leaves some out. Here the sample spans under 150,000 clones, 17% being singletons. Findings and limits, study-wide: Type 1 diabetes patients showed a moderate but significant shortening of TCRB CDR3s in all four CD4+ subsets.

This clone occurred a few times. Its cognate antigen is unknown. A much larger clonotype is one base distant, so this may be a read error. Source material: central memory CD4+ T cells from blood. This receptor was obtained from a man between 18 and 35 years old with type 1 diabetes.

The CDR3 loop is CARSVGRQGKATQYF. CDR3 coding DNA: TGCGCCCGCAGCGTCGGTCGGCAGGGGAAAGCGACCCAGTACTTC. The V gene is TRBV5-1, the J gene TRBJ2-5; D possibly corresponds to TRBD1 (6 bases). The length of the CDR3 is 15 residues. Germline V lookup: CDR1 SGHRS, CDR2 YFSETQ. The full variable domain, in which reference TRBV5-1 and TRBJ2-5 provide the parts outside the CDR3, is KAGVTQTPRYLIKTRGQQVTLSCSPISGHRSVSWYQQTPGQGLQFLFEYFSETQRNKGNFPGRFSGRQFSNSRSEMNVSTLELGDSALYLCARSVGRQGKATQYFGPGTRLLVL.